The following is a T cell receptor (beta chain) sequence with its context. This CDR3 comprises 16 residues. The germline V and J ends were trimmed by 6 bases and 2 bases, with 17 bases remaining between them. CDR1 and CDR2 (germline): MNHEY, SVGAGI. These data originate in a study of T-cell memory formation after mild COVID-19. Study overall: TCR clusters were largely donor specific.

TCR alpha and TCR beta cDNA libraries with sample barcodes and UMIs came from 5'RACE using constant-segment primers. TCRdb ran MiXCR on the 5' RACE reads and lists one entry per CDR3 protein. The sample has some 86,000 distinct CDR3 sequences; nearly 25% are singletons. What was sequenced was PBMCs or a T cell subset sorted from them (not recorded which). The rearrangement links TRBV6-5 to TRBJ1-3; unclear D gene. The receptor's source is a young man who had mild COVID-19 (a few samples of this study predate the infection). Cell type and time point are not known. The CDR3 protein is CASSPGLYKAGNTIYF. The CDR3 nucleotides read TGTGCCAGCAGCCCCGGACTTTACAAGGCTGGAAACACCATATATTTT.